This T cell receptor (beta chain) was observed in a study of blood T cell repertoires in COVID-19. Study-level information: Samples taken during acute and convalescent COVID-19 were collected in the United States, Italy and Spain.

In this sample, this clone turned up once. Germline assignment: CDR1 GTSNPN and CDR2 SVGIG (reference sequence). This CDR3 has 13 residues. V lost 0 bases and J lost 8, with 13 bases in between. TCRdb's table, derived via immunoSEQ multiplex PCR, lists solely in-frame clones and lacks some. The table records around 330,000 clones, roughly 90% of them present only once. Sequenced material: peripheral blood. This clonotype was sampled from a woman aged 50 to 65 with active or convalescent COVID-19. V gene TRBV30 combines with J gene TRBJ1-2; tentatively, D is TRBD1 (5 bases). In nucleotides, the CDR3 is TGTGCCTGGAGTGTTTACCAGGGAGGCGGCTACACCTTC. Translating gives CAWSVYQGGGYTF.